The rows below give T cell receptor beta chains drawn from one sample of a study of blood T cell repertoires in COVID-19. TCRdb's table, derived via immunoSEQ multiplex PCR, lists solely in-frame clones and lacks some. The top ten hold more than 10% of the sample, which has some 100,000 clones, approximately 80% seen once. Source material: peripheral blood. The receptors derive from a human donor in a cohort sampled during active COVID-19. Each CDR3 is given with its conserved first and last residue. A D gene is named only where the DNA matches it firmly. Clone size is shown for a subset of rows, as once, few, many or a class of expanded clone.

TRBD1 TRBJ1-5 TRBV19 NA TGTGCCAGTACCAAAGGGGGACAGGGAAGGCATCAGCCCCAGCATTTT CASTKGGQGRHQPQHF
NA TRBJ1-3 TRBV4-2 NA TGTGCTACCGGCGGCGAAAGCTCTGGAAACACCATATATTTT CATGGESSGNTIYF
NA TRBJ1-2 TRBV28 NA TGTGCCAGCAGTTTATCGGCAGGGTATGGCTACACCTTC CASSLSAGYGYTF
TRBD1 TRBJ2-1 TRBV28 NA TGTGCCAGCTGGGAGGCAGGGGGCTGGGGTGAGCAGTTCTTC CASWEAGGWGEQFF
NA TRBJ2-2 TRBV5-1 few TGCGCCAGCCGCCAGGCAAGGAACACCGGGGAGCTGTTTTTT CASRQARNTGELFF
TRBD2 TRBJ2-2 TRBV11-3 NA TGTGCCAGCAGCTTTAGACTAGCGGGGAGCCACGGGGAGCTGTTTTTT CASSFRLAGSHGELFF
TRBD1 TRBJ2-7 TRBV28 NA TGTGCCAGCAGTTTCAGGGGGCGTGCACCCTACGAGCAGTACTTC CASSFRGRAPYEQYF
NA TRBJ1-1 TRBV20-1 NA TGCAGTGCCTTAGGACAAGTTGAAGCTTTCTTT CSALGQVEAFF
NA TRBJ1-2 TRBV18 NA TGTGCCAGCTCACCGGGACGGGACAATGGCTACACCTTC CASSPGRDNGYTF
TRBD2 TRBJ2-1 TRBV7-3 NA TGTGCCAGCAGCTTTCTAGCGGGCTCCTACAATGAGCAGTTCTTC CASSFLAGSYNEQFF
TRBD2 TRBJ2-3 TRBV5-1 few TGCGCCAGCAGCTTGGTCCCGACTAGCGGGGATACTAGCACAGATACGCAGTATTTT CASSLVPTSGDTSTDTQYF
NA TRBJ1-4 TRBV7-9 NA TGTGCCAGCAGTTCTTCACCCAGCCTAGGAAAACTGTTTTTT CASSSSPSLGKLFF
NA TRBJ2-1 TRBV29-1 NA TGCAGCGTTGAACTGGACATCTCCTACAATGAGCAGTTCTTC CSVELDISYNEQFF
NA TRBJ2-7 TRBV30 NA TGTGCCTGGAGAAGAGCAGGGGCACACTACGAGCAGTACTTC CAWRRAGAHYEQYF
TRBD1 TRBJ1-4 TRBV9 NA TGTGCCAGCAGCGTCACTCCAGGGGGACAGGACTTCGCAACTAATGAAAAACTGTTTTTT CASSVTPGGQDFATNEKLFF
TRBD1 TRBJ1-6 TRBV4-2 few TGTGCCAGCAGAGCGGCAGGGGGTTCGAGTAATTCACCCCTCCACTTT CASRAAGGSSNSPLHF
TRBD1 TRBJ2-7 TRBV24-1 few TGTGCCACCGCGGGACAGGGATTCTACGAGCAGTACTTC CATAGQGFYEQYF
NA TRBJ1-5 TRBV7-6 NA TGTGCCAGCAGCTTTGGGACATCTTATCAGCCCCAGCATTTT CASSFGTSYQPQHF
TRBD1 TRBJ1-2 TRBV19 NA TGTGCCAGTAGTATGAAGGGACAGGGGGCGAATGGCTACACCTTC CASSMKGQGANGYTF
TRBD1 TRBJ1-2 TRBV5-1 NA TGCGCCAGCAGCAGGGACAGGGGCGGCTACACCTTC CASSRDRGGYTF
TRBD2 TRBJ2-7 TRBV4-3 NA TGCGCCAGCAGCCAAGGGTTTAGGGAGCGGGGAGTTAGCTCCTACGAGCAGTACTTC CASSQGFRERGVSSYEQYF
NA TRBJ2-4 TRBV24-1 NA TGTGCCACCTCTAGGGGCGCGGACATTCAGTACTTC CATSRGADIQYF
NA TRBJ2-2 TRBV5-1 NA TGCGCCAGCAGCTCGGTGACTAGTCTGGGAGGCGGGGAGCTGTTTTTT CASSSVTSLGGGELFF
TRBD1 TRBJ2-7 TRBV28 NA TGTGCCAGCAGTTTACTCACCCCATCAGGGGGCGGCGAGCAGTACTTC CASSLLTPSGGGEQYF
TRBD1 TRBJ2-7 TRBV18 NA TGTGCCAGCTCACCCTCCGGGACAGGGGGCGCGGGGTCTTCCTACGAGCAGTACTTC CASSPSGTGGAGSSYEQYF
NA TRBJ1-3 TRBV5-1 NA TGCGCCAGCAGCCTGGCGGGCTCTGGAAACACCATATATTTT CASSLAGSGNTIYF
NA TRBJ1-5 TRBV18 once TGTGCCAGCTCACCAATAGGAGGGAAAGGCAATCAGCCCCAGCATTTT CASSPIGGKGNQPQHF
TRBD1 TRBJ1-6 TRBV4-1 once TGCGCCAGCAGCATGACAGGGGGCCGTTCACCCCTCCACTTT CASSMTGGRSPLHF
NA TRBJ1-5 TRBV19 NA TGTGCCAGTAACCTCGTAGGGGTTAATCAGCCCCAGCATTTT CASNLVGVNQPQHF
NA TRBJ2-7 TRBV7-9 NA TGTGCCAGCAGCGGAGGGGGCCTTTCCTACGAGCAGTACTTC CASSGGGLSYEQYF
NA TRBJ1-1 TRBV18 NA TGTGCCAGCTCGGTGGAGAGGAACACTGAAGCTTTCTTT CASSVERNTEAFF
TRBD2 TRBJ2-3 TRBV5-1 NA TGCGCCAGCAGCTTTAGCGGGGGGGTCTCAGATACGCAGTATTTT CASSFSGGVSDTQYF
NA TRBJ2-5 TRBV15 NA TGTGCCACCAGCAGAGATTACGGGACAAGATATCAAGAGACCCAGTACTTC CATSRDYGTRYQETQYF
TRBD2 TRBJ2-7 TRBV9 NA TGTGCCAGCAGCCCGACTAGCGGGTGGTCCTACGAGCAGTACTTC CASSPTSGWSYEQYF
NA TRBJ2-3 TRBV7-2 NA TGTGCCAGCAGCTTAGCGACAAGAAACACAGATACGCAGTATTTT CASSLATRNTDTQYF
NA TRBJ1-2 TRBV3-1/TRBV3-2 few TGTGCCAGCAGCCAAATGACAAACGCCTATGGCTACACCTTC CASSQMTNAYGYTF
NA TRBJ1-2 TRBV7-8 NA TGTGCCAGCAGCCATCGGTATTTAGGGGCAGGAGATGGCTACACCTTC CASSHRYLGAGDGYTF
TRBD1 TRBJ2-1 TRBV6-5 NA TGTGCCAGCAGTTACGGGACAGGTGCCTACAATGAGCAGTTCTTC CASSYGTGAYNEQFF
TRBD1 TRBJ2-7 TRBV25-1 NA TGTGCCAGCAGTGTCGGGACAGGGTACGAGCAGTACTTC CASSVGTGYEQYF
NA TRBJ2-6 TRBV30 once TGTGCCTGGAGTGGGGCTTCTGGGGCCAACGTCCTGACTTTC CAWSGASGANVLTF
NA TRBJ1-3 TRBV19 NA TGTGCCAGTAGTATAGCCCAGAACTCTGGAAACACCATATATTTT CASSIAQNSGNTIYF
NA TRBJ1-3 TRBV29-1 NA TGCAGCGTTGAAGCCCGAGGGGGAACCTCTGGAAACACCATATATTTT CSVEARGGTSGNTIYF
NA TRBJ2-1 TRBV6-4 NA TGTGCCAGCAGTGACTCTGTACTTACGGGTGAGCAGTTCTTC CASSDSVLTGEQFF
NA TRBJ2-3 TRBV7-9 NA TGTGCCAGCAGCTTAGTCGCAGATACGCAGTATTTT CASSLVADTQYF
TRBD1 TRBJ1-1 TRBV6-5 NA TGTGCCAGCAGATCCGGACAGGGGCGAGGGACTGAAGCTTTCTTT CASRSGQGRGTEAFF
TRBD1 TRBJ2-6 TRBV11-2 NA TGTGCCAGCAGCTTGGCACAGGGGATGCTTGGGGCCAACGTCCTGACTTTC CASSLAQGMLGANVLTF